This TCR beta chain was sequenced in a study of cytomegalovirus exposure and HLA in healthy donors. This clone was seen a few times. 60 Vbeta and 13 Jbeta primers were used in PCR. Using immunoSEQ multiplex PCR, the repertoire was profiled, and TCRdb retains in-frame clones only, with some absent. The sample consists of around 110,000 clones, 50% to 70% of them appearing once. Sequenced: PBMCs. The source is a woman aged 40 to 55 in good health and CMV-seropositive.

CDR3: CASSLRGSYGYTF. The DNA for the CDR3 is TGTGCCAGCAGCCTCCGGGGTTCCTATGGCTACACCTTC. The chain employs TRBV28 and TRBJ1-2; D gene uncertain. The CDR3 consists of 13 residues. The V end was cut by 6 bases, the J end by 4 bases, with 12 bases between. The germline V gene encodes CDR1 MDHEN and CDR2 SYDVKM.